Listed here are 2 T cell receptor beta chains from one sample, sequenced in a study of quantifying T cell responses using KT2 cells. Study-wide context: cDNA was made from DNase-treated RNA using alpha and beta constant primers.

The cDNA 3' end received a ligated oligonucleotide with a UMI. The first PCR ran 4 to 5 cycles with an equimolar RC1.1 and RC1.2 beta primer mix. TCRdb re-called the UMI-ligation and nested PCR reads through MiXCR, storing one row per CDR3 protein. This sample has tens of thousands of distinct CDR3 sequences, with more than 9% found just once. Sequencing input: PBMCs spiked with cells of the T cell clone KT2. All receptors come from a human donor.

V gene TRBV4-2 combines with J gene TRBJ2-7, with no clear D. The CDR3 has 15 amino acids. Per the germline V gene, CDR1 is LGHNA and CDR2 is YNFKEQ. V gave up 0 bases and J gave up 3 bases, with 12 bases separating them. The CDR3 sequence: CASSQDAAGHYEQYF. Here the CDR3 DNA reads TGTGCCAGCAGCCAAGATGCTGCCGGGCACTACGAGCAGTACTTC.

In this sample, this clonotype turned up a few times. The rearrangement uses TRBV6-1 and TRBJ2-4; D may be TRBD1 (6 bases). Germline CDR1 MNHNS, CDR2 SASEGT. The CDR3 consists of 15 residues. The ends were cut back, 4 bases at V and 1 base at J, with 11 bases in the middle. CDR3 protein: CASSAVGAAKNIQYF. The CDR3 nucleotides are TGTGCCAGCAGTGCCGTGGGGGCGGCCAAAAACATTCAGTACTTC.